One and the same sample provided the 15 T cell receptor beta chains below, sequenced in a study of cytomegalovirus exposure and HLA in healthy donors. The study ran its PCR with 60 Vbeta and 13 Jbeta primers. Profiling relied on immunoSEQ multiplex PCR, and the TCRdb table lists in-frame clones only, not all of them. This table holds some 160,000 clones, more than 65% found once. Material for sequencing was PBMCs. The source is a man aged 45-65 years in good health and CMV-seropositive.

The V gene is TRBV6-1, the J gene TRBJ2-5; 9 positions agree with TRBD2. The V gene end was trimmed by 4 bases and the J gene end by 11 bases; junction bases not matched to a gene: 5. The germline V gene has CDR1 MNHNS and CDR2 SASEGT. The CDR3 runs 12 residues. CDR3 coding DNA: TGTGCCAGCAGTGGTATGGCGGGGGGGCAGTACTTC. This sequence encodes CASSGMAGGQYF.

CDR3 sequence: CASSSFAGDRTDTQYF. CDR3 DNA: TGTGCCAGCAGCTCATTCGCGGGAGACCGCACAGATACGCAGTATTTT. The chain uses TRBV9 and TRBJ2-3, with 7 bases identical to TRBD2. Looked up from germline, CDR1 is SGDLS and CDR2 is YYNGEE. V lost 4 bases to trimming and J lost 1 base; unmatched junction nucleotides: 9. There are 16 residues in the CDR3.

This clone has a handful of counts. The V call is TRBV6-1, the J call TRBJ2-7; 10 bases are shared with TRBD2. Trimming at V came to 8 bases and at J to 4 bases, leaving 8 bases not matched to a gene. The V gene's germline CDR1 is MNHNS and CDR2 SASEGT. The CDR3 has 14 amino acids. The CDR3, as DNA: TGTGCCAGCGACACCGGGACTAGCGTTTACGAGCAGTACGTC. Protein product: CASDTGTSVYEQYV.

As to this clone: This sample includes further DNA sequences coding for the same CDR3. The chain employs TRBV6-1 and TRBJ1-1, with unresolved D. The germline CDR1 and CDR2 sequences are MNHNS and SASEGT. V was pared by 6 bases and J by 1 base, with 12 bases between. The CDR3 contains 14 residues. The DNA for the CDR3 is TGTGCCAGCAGCGCCCAAGGAGCGAACACTGAAGCTTTCTTT. It translates to CASSAQGANTEAFF.

This chain connects TRBV7-2 to TRBJ2-2; D might be TRBD2 (7 bases). The CDR3 consists of 15 residues. The germline V gene has CDR1 SGHTA and CDR2 FQGNSA. The germline V and J ends were trimmed by 0 bases and 7 bases, with 12 bases remaining between them. CDR3 region: CASSLAGGPGGELFF. The CDR3 coding sequence is TGTGCCAGCAGCTTAGCGGGGGGGCCTGGCGGGGAGCTGTTTTTT.

CDR3 region: CASSQDFGSEAFF. CDR3 nucleotides: TGTGCCAGTAGCCAGGATTTTGGGTCTGAAGCTTTCTTT. This sequence joins TRBV19 and TRBJ1-1; D is unclear. Germline V gene sequence: CDR1 LNHDA, CDR2 SQIVND (reference sequence). Trimming left V 6 bases short and J 6 bases short, with 14 bases between. This CDR3 comprises 13 residues.

The chain has TRBV5-1 and TRBJ1-4; D perhaps matches TRBD1 (5 bases). The CDR3 is 15 residues long. V was pared by 4 bases and J by 0 bases, with 10 bases between. Germline lookup yields CDR1 SGHRS and CDR2 YFSETQ. The DNA for the CDR3 is TGCGCCAGCAGCCGGACGGGGGCAACTAATGAAAAACTGTTTTTT. Translation gives CASSRTGATNEKLFF.

This clone is a singleton in its sample. The chain recombines TRBV11-3 with TRBJ2-2; no clear D. The V and J ends lost 3 bases and 2 bases respectively, with 7 bases between them. This CDR3 is built from 14 residues. Germline-derived CDR1 and CDR2 are SGHNT and YENEEA. The CDR3 loop reads CASSLPGNTGELFF. The CDR3 region has the DNA TGTGCCAGCAGCTTGCCAGGAAACACCGGGGAGCTGTTTTTT. Variable domain in full (rest from reference TRBV11-3 and TRBJ2-2): EAGVVQSPRYKIIEKKQPVAFWCNPISGHNTLYWYLQNLGQGPELLIRYENEEAVDDSQLPKDRFSAERLKGVDSTLKIQPAELGDSAVYLCASSLPGNTGELFFGEGSRLTVL.

The chain has TRBV19 and TRBJ1-2; no definite D call. This CDR3 has 14 residues. V was clipped by 3 bases and J by 2 bases, with 10 bases between them. Germline CDR1 and CDR2: LNHDA and SQIVND (reference sequence). This CDR3 reads CASSIDAGNYGYTF. The CDR3 DNA reads as TGTGCCAGTAGTATCGATGCAGGAAACTATGGCTACACCTTC.

The chain combines TRBV7-2 with TRBJ2-3; 7 nucleotides agree with TRBD2. This CDR3 spans 18 amino acids. J gave up 1 base and V 4 bases, and 14 bases lay outside the gene matches. Germline V gene data show CDR1 as SGHTA and CDR2 as FQGNSA. Written as DNA, the CDR3 is TGTGCCAGCAGCTACCCACCTTTTGGGAGGGCGGGCACAGATACGCAGTATTTT. The encoded protein is CASSYPPFGRAGTDTQYF.

V and J are TRBV2 and TRBJ2-1; TRBD2 matches 12 bases. The CDR3 loop spans 15 amino acids. The V and J ends lost 8 bases and 4 bases, in that order; junction bases with no gene match: 6. Germline CDR1 and CDR2: SNHLY and FYNNEI. Here the CDR3 reads CASYLGLAGYNEQFF. CDR3 nucleotide sequence: TGTGCCAGCTATCTTGGACTAGCGGGGTACAATGAGCAGTTCTTC. Using reference TRBV2 and TRBJ2-1 for the parts outside the CDR3, the full variable domain is EPEVTQTPSHQVTQMGQEVILRCVPISNHLYFYWYRQILGQKVEFLVSFYNNEISEKSEIFDDQFSVERPDGSNFTLKIRSTKLEDSAMYFCASYLGLAGYNEQFFGPGTRLTVL.

This clone was seen only a few times. This rearrangement joins TRBV5-1 to TRBJ1-2, with D perhaps TRBD1 (6 bases). Per the germline V gene, CDR1 is SGHRS and CDR2 is YFSETQ. The CDR3 contains 14 residues. V lost 0 bases and J 4 bases, leaving 10 bases between the germline ends. In DNA form, the CDR3 reads TGCGCCAGCAGCTTGGCTGACAGGCCCTATGGCTACACCTTC. It encodes CASSLADRPYGYTF.

CDR3 DNA sequence: TGTGCCAGCAGCTTAGGGGCAGGGGGCATTTCACCCCTCCACTTT. Protein sequence: CASSLGAGGISPLHF. The chain couples TRBV7-3 to TRBJ1-6; 8 nucleotides line up with TRBD1. Losses at the gene ends were 2 bases for V and 9 bases for J; bases not matched to a gene: 6. CDR3 size: 15 residues. Germline CDR1 is SGHTA and CDR2 is FQGTGA.

The chain uses TRBV27 and TRBJ2-1; 9 bases match TRBD1. This CDR3 region has 14 residues. With 2 bases clipped from V and 8 bases from J, the junction kept 4 bases outside the gene matches. CDR1 and CDR2 from the germline V gene are MNHEY and SMNVEV (reference sequence). The CDR3 DNA sequence: TGTGCCAGCAGTTTAAGGGGGACAGGGCATGAGCAGTTCTTC. It yields the protein CASSLRGTGHEQFF.

This clone was picked up a small number of times. This chain links TRBV19 with TRBJ1-5; TRBD1 matches at 12 bases. The CDR3 loop spans 15 amino acids. Germline V CDR1 and CDR2: LNHDA, SQIVND (reference sequence). The junction had 7 bases not matched to a gene; V was cut back by 7 bases and J by 6 bases. CDR3: CASTLGQGAIQPQHF. The CDR3 bases are TGTGCCAGTACCTTGGGACAGGGGGCTATTCAGCCCCAGCATTTT.